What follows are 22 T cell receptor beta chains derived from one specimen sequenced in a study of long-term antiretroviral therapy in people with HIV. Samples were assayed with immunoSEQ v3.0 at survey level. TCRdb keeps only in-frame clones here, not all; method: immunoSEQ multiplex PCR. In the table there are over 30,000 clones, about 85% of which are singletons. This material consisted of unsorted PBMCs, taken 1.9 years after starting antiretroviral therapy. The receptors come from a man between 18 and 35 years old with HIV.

In DNA form, the CDR3 reads TGTGCCAGCAGCCCTAAGACAGCTCCGGCCCAGCCCCAGCATTTT. Protein sequence: CASSPKTAPAQPQHF. The rearrangement links TRBV6-6 to TRBJ1-5, with a possible D match to TRBD1 (5 bases). This CDR3 contains 15 residues. Germline lookup yields CDR1 MNHNY and CDR2 SVGAGI (reference sequence). Trimming left V 6 bases short and J 7 bases short, with 19 bases between.

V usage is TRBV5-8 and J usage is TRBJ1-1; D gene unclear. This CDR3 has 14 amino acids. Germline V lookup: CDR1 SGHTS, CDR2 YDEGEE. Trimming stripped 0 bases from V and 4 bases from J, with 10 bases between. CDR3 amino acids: CASSLGPGGTEAFF. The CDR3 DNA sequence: TGTGCCAGCAGCTTGGGACCGGGCGGCACTGAAGCTTTCTTT.

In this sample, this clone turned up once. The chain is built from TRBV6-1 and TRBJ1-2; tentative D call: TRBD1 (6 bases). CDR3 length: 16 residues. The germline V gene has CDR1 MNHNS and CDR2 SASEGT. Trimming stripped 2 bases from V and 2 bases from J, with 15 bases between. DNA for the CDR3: TGTGCCAGCAGTGAAATTGCAGACAGGCCAAACTATGGCTACACCTTC. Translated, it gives CASSEIADRPNYGYTF.

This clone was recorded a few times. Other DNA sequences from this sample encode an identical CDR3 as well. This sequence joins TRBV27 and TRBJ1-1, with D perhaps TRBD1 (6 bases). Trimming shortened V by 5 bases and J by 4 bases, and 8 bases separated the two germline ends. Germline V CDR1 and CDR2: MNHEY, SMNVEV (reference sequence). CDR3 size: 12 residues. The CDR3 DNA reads TGTGCCAGCAGTCTGACAGGCACTGAAGCTTTCTTT. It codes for CASSLTGTEAFF.

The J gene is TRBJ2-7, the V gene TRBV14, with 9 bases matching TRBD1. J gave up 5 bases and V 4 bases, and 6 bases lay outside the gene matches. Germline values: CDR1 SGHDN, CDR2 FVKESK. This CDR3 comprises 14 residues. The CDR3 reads CASSLGQGFHEQYF. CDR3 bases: TGTGCCAGCAGCCTGGGACAGGGATTCCACGAGCAGTACTTC. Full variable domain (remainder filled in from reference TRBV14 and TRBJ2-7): EAGVTQFPSHSVIEKGQTVTLRCDPISGHDNLYWYRRVMGKEIKFLLHFVKESKQDESGMPNNRFLAERTGGTYSTLKVQPAELEDSGVYFCASSLGQGFHEQYFGPGTRLTVT.

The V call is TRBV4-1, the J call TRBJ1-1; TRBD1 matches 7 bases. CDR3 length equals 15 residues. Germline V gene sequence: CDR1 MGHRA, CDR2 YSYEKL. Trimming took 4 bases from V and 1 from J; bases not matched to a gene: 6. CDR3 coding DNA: TGCGCCAGCAGCCCGCGACAGGGATCGAACACTGAAGCTTTCTTT. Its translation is CASSPRQGSNTEAFF.

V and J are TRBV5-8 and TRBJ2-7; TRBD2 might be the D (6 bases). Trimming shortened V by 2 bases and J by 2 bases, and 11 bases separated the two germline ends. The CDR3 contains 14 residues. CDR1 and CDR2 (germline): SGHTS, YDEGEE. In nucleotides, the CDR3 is TGTGCCAGCAGCTTCGGAGGGAACCCCTACGAGCAGTACTTC. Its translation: CASSFGGNPYEQYF.

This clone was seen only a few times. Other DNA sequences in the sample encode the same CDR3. CDR3 amino acids: CASSERGSTDTQYF. CDR3 DNA: TGTGCCAGCAGTGAGCGGGGAAGCACAGATACGCAGTATTTT. V usage is TRBV6-4 and J usage is TRBJ2-3; D perhaps matches TRBD2 (6 bases). From germline, CDR1 is MRHNA and CDR2 SNTAGT. This CDR3 has 14 residues. Trimming took off 3 bases at V and 0 bases at J, with 7 bases between the two ends.

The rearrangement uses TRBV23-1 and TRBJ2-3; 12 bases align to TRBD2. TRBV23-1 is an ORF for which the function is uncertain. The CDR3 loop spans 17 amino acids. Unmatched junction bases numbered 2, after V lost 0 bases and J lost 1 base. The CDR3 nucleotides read TGCGCCAGCAGTCAATCCCGGACTAGCGGGGGCACAGATACGCAGTATTTT. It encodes CASSQSRTSGGTDTQYF.

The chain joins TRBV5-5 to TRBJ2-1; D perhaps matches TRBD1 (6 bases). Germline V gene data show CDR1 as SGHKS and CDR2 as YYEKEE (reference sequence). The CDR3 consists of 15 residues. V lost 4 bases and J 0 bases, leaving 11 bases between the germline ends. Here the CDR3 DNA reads TGTGCCAGCAGCGGGGGCCCCAGCTCCTACAATGAGCAGTTCTTC. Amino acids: CASSGGPSSYNEQFF.

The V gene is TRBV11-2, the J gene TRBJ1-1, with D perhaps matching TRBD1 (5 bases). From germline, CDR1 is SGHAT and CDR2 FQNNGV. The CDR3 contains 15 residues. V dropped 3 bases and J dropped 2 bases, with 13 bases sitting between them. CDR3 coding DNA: TGTGCCAGCAGCTTTGGGGGACCCAAAAACACTGAAGCTTTCTTT. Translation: CASSFGGPKNTEAFF.

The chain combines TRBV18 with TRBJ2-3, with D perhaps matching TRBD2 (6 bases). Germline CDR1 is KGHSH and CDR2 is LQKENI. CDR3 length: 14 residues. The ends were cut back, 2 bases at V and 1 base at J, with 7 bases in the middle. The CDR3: CASSPWGGTDTQYF. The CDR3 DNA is TGTGCCAGCTCACCATGGGGGGGCACAGATACGCAGTATTTT.

The CDR3 region has the DNA TGTGCCAGCAGTGACTCGGACGGGGATGGCTACACCTTC. This sequence encodes CASSDSDGDGYTF. The chain carries TRBV6-4 and TRBJ1-2; D unclear. CDR3 length: 13 amino acids. Germline V lookup: CDR1 MRHNA, CDR2 SNTAGT. The V end was cut by 0 bases, the J end by 6 bases, with 8 bases between.

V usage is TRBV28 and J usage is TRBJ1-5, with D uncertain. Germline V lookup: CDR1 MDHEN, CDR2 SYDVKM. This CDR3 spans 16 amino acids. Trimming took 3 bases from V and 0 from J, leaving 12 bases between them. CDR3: CASSLINDGSNQPQHF. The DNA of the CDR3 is TGTGCCAGCAGTTTGATCAACGACGGTAGCAATCAGCCCCAGCATTTT.

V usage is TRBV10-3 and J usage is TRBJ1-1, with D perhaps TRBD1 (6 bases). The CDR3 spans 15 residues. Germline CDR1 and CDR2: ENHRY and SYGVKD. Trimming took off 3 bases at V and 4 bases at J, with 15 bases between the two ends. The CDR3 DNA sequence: TGTGCCATCAGTGAAGGCGGGGGCCGGGGCACTGAAGCTTTCTTT. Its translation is CAISEGGGRGTEAFF.

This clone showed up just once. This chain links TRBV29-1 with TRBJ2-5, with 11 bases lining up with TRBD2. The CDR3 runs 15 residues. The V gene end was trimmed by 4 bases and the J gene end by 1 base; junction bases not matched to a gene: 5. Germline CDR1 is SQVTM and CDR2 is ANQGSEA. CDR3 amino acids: CSVGLAGGLQETQYF. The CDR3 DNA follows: TGCAGCGTTGGCCTAGCGGGGGGTCTCCAAGAGACCCAGTACTTC.

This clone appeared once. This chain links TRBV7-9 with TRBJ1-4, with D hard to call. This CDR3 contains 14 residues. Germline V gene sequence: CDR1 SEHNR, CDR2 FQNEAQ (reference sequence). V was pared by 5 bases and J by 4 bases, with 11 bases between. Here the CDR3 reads CASSGKTRNEKLFF. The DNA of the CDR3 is TGTGCCAGCAGCGGGAAGACCCGTAATGAAAAACTGTTTTTT.

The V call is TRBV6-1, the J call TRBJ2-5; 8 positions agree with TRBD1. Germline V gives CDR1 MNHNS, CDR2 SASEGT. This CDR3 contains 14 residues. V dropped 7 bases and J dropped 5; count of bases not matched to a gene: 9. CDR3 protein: CASIPGQGPETQYF. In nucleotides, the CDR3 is TGTGCCAGCATACCAGGACAGGGTCCGGAGACCCAGTACTTC.

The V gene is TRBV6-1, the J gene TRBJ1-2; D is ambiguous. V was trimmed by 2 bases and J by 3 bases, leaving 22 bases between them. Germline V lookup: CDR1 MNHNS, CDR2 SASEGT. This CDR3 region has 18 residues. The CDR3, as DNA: TGTGCCAGCAGTGAATCCTATTCGCTGGTGTGGCAACACTATGGCTACACCTTC. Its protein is CASSESYSLVWQHYGYTF.

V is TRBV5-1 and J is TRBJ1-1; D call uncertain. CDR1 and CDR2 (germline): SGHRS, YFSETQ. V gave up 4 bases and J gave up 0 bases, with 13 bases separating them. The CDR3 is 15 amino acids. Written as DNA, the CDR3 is TGCGCCAGCAGCCTCAGACAAGCCGTGAACACTGAAGCTTTCTTT. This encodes CASSLRQAVNTEAFF.

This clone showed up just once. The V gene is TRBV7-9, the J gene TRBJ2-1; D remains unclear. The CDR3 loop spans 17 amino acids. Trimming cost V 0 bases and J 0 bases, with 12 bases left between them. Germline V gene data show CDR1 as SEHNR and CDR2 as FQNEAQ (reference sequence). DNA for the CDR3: TGTGCCAGCAGCTTAGCGATTGGCGCGAGCTCCTACAATGAGCAGTTCTTC. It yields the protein CASSLAIGASSYNEQFF.

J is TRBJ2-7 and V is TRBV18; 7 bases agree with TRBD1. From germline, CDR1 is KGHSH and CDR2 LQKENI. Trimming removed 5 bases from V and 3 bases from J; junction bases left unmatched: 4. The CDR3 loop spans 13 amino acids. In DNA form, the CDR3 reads TGTGCCAGCTCAGAGGGACAGAACTACGAGCAGTACTTC. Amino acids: CASSEGQNYEQYF.